Below are 2 T cell receptor beta chains sequenced from a single sample in a study of T cell responses to AZD1222 COVID-19 vaccine. Sequenced by immunoSEQ multiplex PCR; TCRdb stores in-frame clones only, minus some. The top ten hold around 1.6% of the sample, which has about 120,000 clones, about 90% seen once. The starting material was peripheral blood, obtained 28 days after the second AZD1222 dose. The receptors were gathered from an adult who received the AZD1222 COVID-19 vaccine.

The chain joins TRBV7-3 to TRBJ2-1; maybe TRBD2 (5 bases). The germline V and J ends were trimmed by 5 bases and 8 bases, with 19 bases remaining between them. The germline CDR1 and CDR2 sequences are SGHTA and FQGTGA. The CDR3 contains 15 residues. The CDR3 loop is CASSLLGLNLHEQFF. The CDR3 DNA is TGTGCCAGCAGCCTACTAGGACTGAACCTACATGAGCAGTTCTTC.

This chain uses TRBV29-1 with TRBJ2-3; TRBD2 might be the D (6 bases). The CDR3 contains 16 residues. Trimming took off 6 bases at V and 0 bases at J, with 19 bases between the two ends. Germline lookup yields CDR1 SQVTM and CDR2 ANQGSEA. The DNA for the CDR3 is TGCAGCGTGGCGCTACCAAGGGCGGGGAGCACAGATACGCAGTATTTT. It specifies CSVALPRAGSTDTQYF.